This section outlines one T cell receptor beta chain sequence together with its context. CDR3 length: 13 amino acids. CDR1 and CDR2 (germline): MNHEY, SVGEGT. These data belong to a study of monozygotic twins with inflammatory bowel disease. TCRdb reprocessed the 5' RACE reads, keeping one entry per CDR3 protein, no DNA. The sample includes about 440,000 distinct CDR3 sequences. This TCR was sampled from a human donor with ulcerative colitis or Crohn's disease, or a healthy co-twin of an affected twin (not recorded which). This chain connects TRBV6-2 or TRBV6-3 to TRBJ1-1; as DNA is missing, the TRBD1 call by TCRdb cannot be tested. The sequenced material came from blood. The chain's CDR3 is CASSYSGGAEAFF.